The entry below describes one T cell receptor beta chain. Assay used: immunoSEQ multiplex PCR; TCRdb lists only in-frame clones, some missing. Seen here are around 25,000 clones, 83% observed once, and the top ten hold 12%. This CDR3 is built from 13 residues. The V gene lost 0 bases and the J gene lost 2 bases, with 5 bases spanning the gap. Germline values: CDR1 SGHDT, CDR2 YYEEEE. The entry originates in a study of OX40 agonist ivuxolimab in advanced cancers. This specimen consisted of CD4+ or CD8+ T cells sorted from blood, obtained in a trial of the OX40 agonist ivuxolimab. The TCR comes from an adult with an advanced solid tumor such as melanoma, head and neck, liver or kidney cancer. The chain carries TRBV5-6 and TRBJ1-2, with D uncertain. The CDR3 DNA is TGTGCCAGCAGCTTGGTGAAGAACTATGGCTACACCTTC. This codes for CASSLVKNYGYTF.